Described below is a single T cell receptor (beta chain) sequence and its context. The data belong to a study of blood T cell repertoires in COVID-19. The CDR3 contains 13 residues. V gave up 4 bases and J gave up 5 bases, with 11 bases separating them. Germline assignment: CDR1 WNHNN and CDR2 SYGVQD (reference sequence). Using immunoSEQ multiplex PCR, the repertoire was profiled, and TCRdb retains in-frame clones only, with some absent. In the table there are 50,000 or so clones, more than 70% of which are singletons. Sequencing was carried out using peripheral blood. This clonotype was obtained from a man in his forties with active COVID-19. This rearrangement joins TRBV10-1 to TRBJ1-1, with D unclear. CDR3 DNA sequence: TGCGCCAGCAGTGCTGAGGGTAGGACTGAAGCTTTCTTT. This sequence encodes CASSAEGRTEAFF.